Below, 20 T cell receptor beta chains from the same sample are listed, as sequenced in a study of T cells in Graves' hyperthyroidism and ophthalmopathy. Amplified TCR beta CDR3 regions derived from RNA transcripts. The HTBI primer set drove a first-round RT-PCR of the TCR CDR3. TCRdb independently ran MiXCR on the multiplex PCR reads; one entry per CDR3 protein. The table has 500,000 to 600,000 distinct CDR3 sequences, 16% seen once. Sequenced material: blood. The receptors stem from a young woman with Graves' hyperthyroidism.

This sequence joins TRBV14 and TRBJ1-1; weak D call: TRBD1 (5 bases). Trimming shortened V by 0 bases and J by 4 bases, and 9 bases separated the two germline ends. CDR1 SGHDN and CDR2 FVKESK come from the germline V gene. CDR3 length: 14 residues. The chain's CDR3 is CASSQDLGGTEAFF. DNA of the CDR3: TGTGCCAGCAGCCAAGATTTGGGGGGCACTGAAGCTTTCTTT.

This clonotype was recorded at least ten times. The CDR3 DNA is TGTGCCAGCAGCACACAGGGTACAGATACGCAGTATTTT. Protein product: CASSTQGTDTQYF. J is TRBJ2-3 and V is TRBV3-1; possibly TRBD1 for D (6 bases). From germline, CDR1 is LGHDT and CDR2 YNNKEL (reference sequence). Trimming left V 5 bases short and J 3 bases short, with 9 bases between. CDR3 length: 13 residues.

The V gene is TRBV6-1, the J gene TRBJ2-2, with D possibly matching TRBD2 (5 bases). Trimming left V 2 bases short and J 5 bases short, with 21 bases between. Germline CDR1 reads MNHNS; CDR2 reads SASEGT. This CDR3 has 18 amino acids. The CDR3 spells CASSELEVQTLGTGELFF. Written as DNA, the CDR3 is TGTGCCAGCAGTGAACTGGAGGTACAGACGCTAGGGACCGGGGAGCTGTTTTTT.

The rearrangement joins TRBV5-8 to TRBJ2-3; D uncertain. From germline, CDR1 is SGHTS and CDR2 YDEGEE. Between the trimmed V and J ends, which lost 1 base and 6 bases, there was a span of 15 bases. There are 15 residues in the CDR3. CDR3 residues: CASSLNDADGDTQYF. The CDR3 coding sequence is TGTGCCAGCAGCTTGAACGACGCCGACGGGGATACGCAGTATTTT. The full variable domain, its missing parts supplied by reference TRBV5-8 and TRBJ2-3, is EAGVTQSPTHLIKTRGQQATLRCSPISGHTSVYWYQQALGLGLQFLLWYDEGEERNRGNFPPRFSGRQFPNYSSELNVNALELEDSALYLCASSLNDADGDTQYFGPGTRLTVL.

This clonotype was picked up many times. J is TRBJ1-1 and V is TRBV20-1; the match to TRBD1 covers 7 bases. Germline CDR1 and CDR2: DFQATT and SNEGSKA (reference sequence). The length of the CDR3 is 14 residues. J gave up 4 bases and V 0 bases, and 5 bases lay outside the gene matches. CDR3 DNA sequence: TGCAGTGCTAGAGATCTCAGGGGGAGCACTGAAGCTTTCTTT. It translates to CSARDLRGSTEAFF.

In this sample, this clonotype turned up many times. The rearrangement links TRBV30 to TRBJ2-1; 8 nucleotides match TRBD2. Germline CDR1 and CDR2: GTSNPN and SVGIG (reference sequence). J gave up 7 bases and V 2 bases, and 7 bases lay outside the gene matches. The CDR3 runs 14 residues. CDR3 sequence: CAWSPGTSRNEQFF. CDR3 DNA sequence: TGTGCCTGGAGTCCCGGGACTAGTCGGAATGAGCAGTTCTTC.

On this clonotype itself: A much larger clonotype is one base distant, so this may be a read error. The chain has TRBV20-1 and TRBJ1-1, with D uncertain. CDR1 and CDR2 (germline): DFQATT, SNEGSKA (reference sequence). V shed 3 bases and J shed 3 bases, with 5 bases lying between them. CDR3 length equals 11 residues. The CDR3 region has the DNA TGCAGTGCTAGCGGGGACACTGAAGCTTTCTTT. Translated, it gives CSASGDTEAFF.

This clonotype showed up just a few times. This sequence joins TRBV5-1 and TRBJ1-2; TRBD1 agrees at 8 bases. Germline assignment: CDR1 SGHRS and CDR2 YFSETQ. The CDR3 loop spans 16 amino acids. V trimming: 4 bases; J trimming: 4 bases; junction bases outside the gene matches: 12. The CDR3 coding sequence is TGCGCCAGCAGCAATGGACAGGGCGCCTCGGGCTATGGCTACACCTTC. It translates to CASSNGQGASGYGYTF.

This clonotype has just a few counts. The rearrangement joins TRBV24-1 to TRBJ2-3; 7 bases align to TRBD1. The length of the CDR3 is 15 residues. The V gene's germline CDR1 is KGHDR and CDR2 SFDVKD. The ends lost 4 bases at V and 0 bases at J; junction bases unmatched: 3. As DNA, the CDR3 is TGTGCCACCAGTGACCGACAGGGAAGCACAGATACGCAGTATTTT. It encodes CATSDRQGSTDTQYF.

The sample holds a few counts of this clonotype. The gene calls are TRBV6-1 and TRBJ2-1, with 8 bases lining up with TRBD1. Germline-derived CDR1 and CDR2 are MNHNS and SASEGT. The CDR3 has 16 residues. V trimming: 6 bases; J trimming: 9 bases; junction bases outside the gene matches: 16. Here the CDR3 reads CASRPDRGPFRAEQFF. The CDR3 coding sequence is TGTGCCAGCAGACCTGACAGGGGCCCCTTTCGGGCTGAGCAGTTCTTC.

This clonotype was observed a few times. The V and J genes are TRBV9 and TRBJ1-1; D gene ambiguous. Trimming took 4 bases from V and 0 from J, leaving 13 bases between them. Per the germline V gene, CDR1 is SGDLS and CDR2 is YYNGEE. The CDR3 is 15 residues long. The CDR3 DNA reads TGTGCCAGCAGCCCCTTCGGGGTGATGAACACTGAAGCTTTCTTT. It specifies CASSPFGVMNTEAFF.

This clonotype was counted a few times. The rearrangement joins TRBV7-3 to TRBJ2-1; 7 nucleotides line up with TRBD1. This CDR3 is built from 15 residues. CDR1 SGHTA and CDR2 FQGTGA come from the germline V gene. Unmatched junction bases numbered 3, after V lost 0 bases and J lost 4 bases. The CDR3 DNA reads as TGTGCCAGCAGCTTAACATACAGGGGATACAATGAGCAGTTCTTC. It translates to CASSLTYRGYNEQFF.

In this sample, this clonotype turned up a few times. Germline and junction disagree at one end, which may indicate a read error. The chain joins TRBV25-1 to TRBJ1-1; 10 bases align to TRBD1. The V gene's germline CDR1 is MGHDK and CDR2 SYGVNS. The CDR3 length is 15 residues. The CDR3 bases are TGTGCCAGCAGTGAATCAGACAGGGGGCCGACTGAAGCTTCCTTT. This gives the protein CASSESDRGPTEASF.

This clonotype has more than one count but fewer than ten. The CDR3 here is CASSYAPGGPNEQFF. Written as DNA, the CDR3 is TGTGCCAGCAGTTACGCCCCGGGAGGGCCCAATGAGCAGTTCTTC. The chain joins TRBV6-5 to TRBJ2-1; 8 bases align to TRBD2. From germline, CDR1 is MNHEY and CDR2 SVGAGI. The length of the CDR3 is 15 residues. The V and J ends lost 2 bases and 6 bases, in that order; junction bases with no gene match: 6.

As for this clonotype: The junction shows a germline mismatch at one end, possibly a read error. The V gene is TRBV7-2, the J gene TRBJ2-5; D not certain. CDR1 is SGHTA, CDR2 FQGNSA, per germline. CDR3 length equals 14 residues. The CDR3 sequence: CASSLGQPQETQYF. CDR3 bases: TGTGCCAGCAGCTTAGGCCAGCCTCAAGAGACTCAGTACTTC.

This clonotype was counted ten times or more. J is TRBJ1-2 and V is TRBV20-1; D remains unclear. CDR1 and CDR2 from the germline V gene are DFQATT and SNEGSKA (reference sequence). V was cut by 3 bases and J by 6 bases, with 14 bases left in between. The CDR3 contains 13 residues. This chain's CDR3 is CSARTASIHGYTF. The CDR3 DNA is TGCAGTGCTAGGACGGCTTCTATCCATGGCTACACCTTC.

This clonotype was counted many times. The chain links TRBV7-9 to TRBJ1-2; 7 bases map to TRBD1. After removal of 5 bases from V and 1 base from J, the junction contained 7 bases not matched to a gene. The CDR3 runs to 15 residues. Germline CDR1 reads SEHNR; CDR2 reads FQNEAQ (reference sequence). DNA of the CDR3: TGTGCCAGCAGCCGTGGGGACAGATATAACTATGGCTACACCTTC. Translating it yields CASSRGDRYNYGYTF.

In this sample, this clonotype turned up a few times. The gene calls are TRBV5-4 and TRBJ2-4; D is perhaps TRBD1 (6 bases). The CDR3 has 15 residues. Germline V CDR1 and CDR2: SGHNT, YYREEE (reference sequence). The V gene lost 3 bases and the J gene lost 3 bases, with 13 bases spanning the gap. CDR3 bases: TGTGCCAGCAGCTCCGAGGGGGAGTTCAAAAACATTCAGTACTTC. This codes for CASSSEGEFKNIQYF.

This clonotype was observed many times. The chain employs TRBV12-3 or TRBV12-4 and TRBJ1-5, with D unresolved. Trimming removed 5 bases from V and 6 bases from J, with 11 bases in between. The length of the CDR3 is 13 residues. The CDR3 bases are TGTGCCAGCAGTCCTAGATTGGGTCAGCCCCAGCATTTT. This gives the protein CASSPRLGQPQHF.

In its sample, this clonotype was seen many times. The chain joins TRBV12-3 or TRBV12-4 to TRBJ2-3; TRBD2 agrees at 9 bases. With V trimmed by 2 bases and J by 6 bases, 3 bases remained unmatched. This CDR3 is 14 amino acids long. The CDR3 loop is CASSLRLAGDTQYF. CDR3 sequence (DNA): TGTGCCAGCAGTTTACGGCTAGCGGGGGATACGCAGTATTTT.